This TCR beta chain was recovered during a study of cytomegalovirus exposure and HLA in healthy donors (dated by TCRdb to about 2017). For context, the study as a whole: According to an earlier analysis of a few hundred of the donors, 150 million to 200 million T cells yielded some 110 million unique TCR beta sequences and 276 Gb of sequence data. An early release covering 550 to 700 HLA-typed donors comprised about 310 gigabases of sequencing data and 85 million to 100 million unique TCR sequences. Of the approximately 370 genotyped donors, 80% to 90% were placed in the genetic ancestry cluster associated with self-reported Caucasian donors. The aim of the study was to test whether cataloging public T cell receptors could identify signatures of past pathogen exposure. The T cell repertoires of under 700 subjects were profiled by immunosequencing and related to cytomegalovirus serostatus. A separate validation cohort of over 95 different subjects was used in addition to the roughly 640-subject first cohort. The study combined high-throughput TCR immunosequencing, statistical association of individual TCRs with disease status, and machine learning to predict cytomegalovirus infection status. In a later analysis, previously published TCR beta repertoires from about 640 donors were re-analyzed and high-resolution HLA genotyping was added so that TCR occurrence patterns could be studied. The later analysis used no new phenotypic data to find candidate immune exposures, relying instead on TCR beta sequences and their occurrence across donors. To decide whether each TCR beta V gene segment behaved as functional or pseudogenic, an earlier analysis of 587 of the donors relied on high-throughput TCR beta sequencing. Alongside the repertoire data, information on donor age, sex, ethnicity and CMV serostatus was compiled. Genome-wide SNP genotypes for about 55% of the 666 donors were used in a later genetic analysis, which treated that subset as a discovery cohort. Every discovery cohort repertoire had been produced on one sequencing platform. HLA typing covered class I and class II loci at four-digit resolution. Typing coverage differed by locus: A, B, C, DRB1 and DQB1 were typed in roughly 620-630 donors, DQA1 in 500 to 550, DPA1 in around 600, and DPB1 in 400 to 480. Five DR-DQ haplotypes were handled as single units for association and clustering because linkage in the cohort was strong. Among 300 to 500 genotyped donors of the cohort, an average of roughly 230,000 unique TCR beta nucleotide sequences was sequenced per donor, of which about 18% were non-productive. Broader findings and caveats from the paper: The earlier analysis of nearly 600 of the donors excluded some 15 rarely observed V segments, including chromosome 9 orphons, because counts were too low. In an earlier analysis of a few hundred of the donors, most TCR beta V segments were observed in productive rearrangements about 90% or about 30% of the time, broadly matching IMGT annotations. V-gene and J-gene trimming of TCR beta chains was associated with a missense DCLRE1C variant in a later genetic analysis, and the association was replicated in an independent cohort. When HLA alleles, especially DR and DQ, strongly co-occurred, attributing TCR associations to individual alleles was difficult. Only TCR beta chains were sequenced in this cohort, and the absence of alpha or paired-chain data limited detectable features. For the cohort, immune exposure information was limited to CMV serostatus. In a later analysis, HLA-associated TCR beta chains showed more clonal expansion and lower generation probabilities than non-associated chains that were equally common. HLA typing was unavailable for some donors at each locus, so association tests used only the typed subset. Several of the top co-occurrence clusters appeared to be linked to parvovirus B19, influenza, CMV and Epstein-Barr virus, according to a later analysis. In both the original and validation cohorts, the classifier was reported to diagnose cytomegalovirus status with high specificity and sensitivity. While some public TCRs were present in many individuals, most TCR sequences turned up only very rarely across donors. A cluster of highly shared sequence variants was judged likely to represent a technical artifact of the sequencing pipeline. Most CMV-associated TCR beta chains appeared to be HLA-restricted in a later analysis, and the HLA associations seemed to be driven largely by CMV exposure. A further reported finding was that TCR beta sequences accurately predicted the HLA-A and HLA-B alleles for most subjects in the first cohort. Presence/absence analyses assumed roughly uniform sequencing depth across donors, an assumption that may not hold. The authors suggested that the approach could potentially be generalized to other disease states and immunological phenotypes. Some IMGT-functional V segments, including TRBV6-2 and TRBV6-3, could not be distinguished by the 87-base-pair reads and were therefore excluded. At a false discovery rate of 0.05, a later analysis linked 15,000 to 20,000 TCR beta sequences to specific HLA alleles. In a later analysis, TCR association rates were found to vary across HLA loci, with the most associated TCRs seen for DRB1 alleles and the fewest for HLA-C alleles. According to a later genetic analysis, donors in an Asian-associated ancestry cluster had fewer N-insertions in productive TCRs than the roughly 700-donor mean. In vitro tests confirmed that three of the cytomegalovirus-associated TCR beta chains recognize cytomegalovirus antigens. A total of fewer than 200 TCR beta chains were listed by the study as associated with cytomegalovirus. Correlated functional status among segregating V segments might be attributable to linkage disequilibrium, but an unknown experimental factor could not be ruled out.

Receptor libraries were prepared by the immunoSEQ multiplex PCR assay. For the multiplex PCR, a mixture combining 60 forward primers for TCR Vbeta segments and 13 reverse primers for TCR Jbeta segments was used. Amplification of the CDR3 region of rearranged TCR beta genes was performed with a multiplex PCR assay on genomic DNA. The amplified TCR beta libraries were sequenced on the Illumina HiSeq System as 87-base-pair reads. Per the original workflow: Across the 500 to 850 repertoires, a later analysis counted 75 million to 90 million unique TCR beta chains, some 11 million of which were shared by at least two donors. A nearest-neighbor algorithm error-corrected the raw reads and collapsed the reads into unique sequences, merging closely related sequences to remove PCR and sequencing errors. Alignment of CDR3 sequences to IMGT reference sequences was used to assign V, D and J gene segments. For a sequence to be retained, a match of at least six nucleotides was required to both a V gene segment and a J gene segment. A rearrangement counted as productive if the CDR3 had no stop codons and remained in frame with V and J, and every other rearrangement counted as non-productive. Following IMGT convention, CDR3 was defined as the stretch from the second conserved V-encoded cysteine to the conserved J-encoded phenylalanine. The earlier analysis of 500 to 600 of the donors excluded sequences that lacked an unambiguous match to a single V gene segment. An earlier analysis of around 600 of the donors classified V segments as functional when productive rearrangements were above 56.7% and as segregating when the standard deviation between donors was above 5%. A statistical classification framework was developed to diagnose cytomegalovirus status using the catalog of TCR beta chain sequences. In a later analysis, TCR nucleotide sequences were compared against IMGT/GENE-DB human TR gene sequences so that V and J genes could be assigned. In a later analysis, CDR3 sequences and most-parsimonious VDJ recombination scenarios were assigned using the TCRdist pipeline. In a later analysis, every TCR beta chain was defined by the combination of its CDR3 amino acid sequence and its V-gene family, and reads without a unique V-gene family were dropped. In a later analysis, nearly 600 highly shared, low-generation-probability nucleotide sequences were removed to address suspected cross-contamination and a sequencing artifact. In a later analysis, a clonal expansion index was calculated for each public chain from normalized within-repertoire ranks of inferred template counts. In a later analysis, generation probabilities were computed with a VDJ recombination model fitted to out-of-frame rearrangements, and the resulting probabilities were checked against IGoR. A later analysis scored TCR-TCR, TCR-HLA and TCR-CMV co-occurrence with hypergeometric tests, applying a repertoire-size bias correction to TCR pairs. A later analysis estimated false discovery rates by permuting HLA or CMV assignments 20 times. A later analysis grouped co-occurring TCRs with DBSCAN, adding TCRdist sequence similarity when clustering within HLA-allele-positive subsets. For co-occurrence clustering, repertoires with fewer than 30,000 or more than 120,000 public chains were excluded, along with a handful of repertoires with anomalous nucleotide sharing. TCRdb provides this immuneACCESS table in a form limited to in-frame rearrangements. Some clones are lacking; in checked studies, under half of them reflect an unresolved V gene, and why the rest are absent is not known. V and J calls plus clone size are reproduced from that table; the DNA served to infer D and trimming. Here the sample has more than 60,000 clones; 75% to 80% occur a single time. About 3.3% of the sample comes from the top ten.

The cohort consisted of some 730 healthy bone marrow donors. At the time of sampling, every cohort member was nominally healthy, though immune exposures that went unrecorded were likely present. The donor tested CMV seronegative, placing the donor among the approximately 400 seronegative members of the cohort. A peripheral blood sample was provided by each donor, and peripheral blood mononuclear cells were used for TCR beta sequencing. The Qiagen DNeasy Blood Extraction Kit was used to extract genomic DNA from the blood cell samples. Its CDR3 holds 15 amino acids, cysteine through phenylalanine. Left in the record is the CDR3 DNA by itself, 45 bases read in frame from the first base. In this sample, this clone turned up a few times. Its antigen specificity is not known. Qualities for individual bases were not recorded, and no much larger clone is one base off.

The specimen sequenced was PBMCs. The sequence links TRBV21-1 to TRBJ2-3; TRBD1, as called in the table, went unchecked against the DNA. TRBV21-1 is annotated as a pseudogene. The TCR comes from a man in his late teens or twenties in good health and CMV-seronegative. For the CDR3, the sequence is CASSSRDISSDTQYF. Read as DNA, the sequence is TGTGCCAGCAGCAGCCGGGACATAAGTTCTGATACGCAGTATTTT.